The entry below gives a single TCR beta chain sequence along with its context. Germline loops: CDR1 SGDLS, CDR2 YYNGEE. CDR3 size: 15 residues. V lost 0 bases and J lost 3; bases outside the gene matches: 2. This sample was taken from a study of blood T cell repertoires in COVID-19. Generated by immunoSEQ multiplex PCR, the TCRdb table keeps only in-frame clones and is missing some. The table lists around 260,000 clones, 85% to 90% of them singletons, with over 4% in the top ten. The source of this sequence is a woman aged 55-69 years with COVID-19, enrolled during active disease. Sequencing used peripheral blood. This sequence joins TRBV9 and TRBJ1-1; 10 bases line up with TRBD1. In nucleotides, the CDR3 is TGTGCCAGCAGCGTAGAGGACAGGGGGTACACTGAAGCTTTCTTT. Its protein product is CASSVEDRGYTEAFF.